This T cell receptor (beta chain) was recorded in a study of blood T cell repertoires in COVID-19. CDR1 SEHNR and CDR2 FQNEAQ come from the germline V gene (reference sequence). The CDR3 runs to 12 residues. The V gene lost 3 bases and the J gene lost 7 bases, with 9 bases spanning the gap. Using immunoSEQ multiplex PCR, the repertoire was profiled, and TCRdb retains in-frame clones only, with some absent. This sample has 250,000 to 350,000 clones, with around 85% found just once. Participants spanned ages roughly 18 to 95 years and resided in around 25 US areas. Cohort 3 recovered donors had two negative PCRs, clearance, or symptom resolution.

J is TRBJ1-1 and V is TRBV7-9; D may be TRBD1 (5 bases). Specimen: PBMCs or T cells enriched from blood (not recorded which). The receptor's source is a woman aged 45-65 years who had recovered from COVID-19. CDR3 sequence (DNA): TGTGCCAGCAGCTTTGGGGGGGTTGAAGCTTTCTTT. This encodes CASSFGGVEAFF.